Listed below are T cell receptor beta chains from one sample, sequenced in a study of T-cell memory formation after mild COVID-19. MiXCR, applied by TCRdb to the 5' RACE reads, yields one record per CDR3 protein. The sample comprises about 340,000 distinct CDR3 sequences, under 25% of which are singletons, and roughly 21% rests with the top ten. Source material: PBMCs or a T cell subset sorted from them (not recorded which). The receptors stem from a man younger than 35 who had mild COVID-19 (a few samples of this study predate the infection). Cell type and time point are not known. The CDR3 runs from the conserved cysteine through the conserved F or W. Fields, in order: CDR3 protein, CDR3 DNA, V gene, clone size, J gene, D gene. A D gene is named only where the DNA matches it firmly. Rows give clone size only sometimes, using once, few, many, or a class for an expanded clone.

CASSFPPSGESNTGELFF TGTGCCAGCAGCTTCCCGCCTAGCGGGGAATCGAACACCGGGGAGCTGTTTTTT TRBV7-9 few TRBJ2-2 TRBD2
CASRRTGGITDTQYF TGTGCCAGCAGGCGGACGGGGGGGATCACAGATACGCAGTATTTT TRBV14 few TRBJ2-3 TRBD2
CASSAAKTGPEEQYF TGTGCCAGCAGCGCAGCTAAGACAGGGCCGGAGGAGCAGTACTTC TRBV3-1 few TRBJ2-7 TRBD1
CASRQDRDTEAFF TGTGCCAGCAGACAAGACAGAGACACTGAAGCTTTCTTT TRBV7-3 few TRBJ1-1 .
CSVEQDGDTQYF TGCAGCGTTGAACAAGACGGAGATACGCAGTATTTT TRBV29-1 . TRBJ2-3 .
CASSPGLLPGDTQYF TGTGCCAGCAGCCCGGGACTATTGCCCGGCGATACGCAGTATTTT TRBV27 . TRBJ2-3 TRBD2
CASSDEYGSGNQPQHF TGTGCCAGCAGTGACGAGTACGGTTCGGGCAATCAGCCCCAGCATTTT TRBV2 . TRBJ1-5 .
CASSQDRAAEMWYNEQFF TGCGCCAGCAGCCAAGATAGGGCAGCCGAGATGTGGTACAATGAGCAGTTCTTC TRBV4-1 . TRBJ2-1 .
CASSYLWGGNTEAFF TGTGCCAGCAGCTACCTATGGGGGGGGAACACTGAAGCTTTCTTT TRBV11-2 . TRBJ1-1 .
CSAQQSSGGTKPFREQYF TGCAGTGCTCAACAATCTAGCGGGGGGACCAAACCATTTCGAGAGCAGTACTTC TRBV20-1 few TRBJ2-7 TRBD2
CASSLVMGGYGYTF TGTGCCAGCAGCTTAGTAATGGGAGGGTATGGCTACACCTTC TRBV7-2 . TRBJ1-2 .
CASTPLGGNTEAFF TGTGCCAGCACCCCCCTAGGCGGGAACACTGAAGCTTTCTTT TRBV6-5 few TRBJ1-1 .
CASSSSFPEGIRLYEQYF TGTGCCAGCAGCTCAAGTTTCCCGGAGGGAATCCGACTCTACGAGCAGTACTTC TRBV7-9 few TRBJ2-7 .
CASRLAGPTETQYF TGTGCCAGCAGATTAGCGGGGCCCACCGAGACCCAGTACTTC TRBV12-3/TRBV12-4 few TRBJ2-5 TRBD2
CASSGDWGGQYF TGTGCCAGCAGCGGAGACTGGGGGGGGCAGTATTTT TRBV9 . TRBJ2-3 TRBD2
CASSPYTGGATNTIYF TGTGCCAGCAGCCCTTACACAGGGGGCGCAACAAACACCATATATTTT TRBV7-2 few TRBJ1-3 TRBD1
CAWSVDRPDTGELFF TGTGCCTGGAGTGTAGACAGACCAGACACCGGGGAGCTGTTTTTT TRBV30 few TRBJ2-2 .
CASRLVGGPYQETQYF TGTGCCAGCAGGCTGGTGGGGGGGCCCTATCAAGAGACCCAGTACTTC TRBV12-3/TRBV12-4 few TRBJ2-5 .
CSARDRIGNSPLHF TGCAGTGCTAGAGATCGTATTGGAAATTCACCCCTCCACTTT TRBV20-1 . TRBJ1-6 .
CASSLTGVSTDTQYF TGTGCCAGCAGCTTAACCGGGGTTAGCACAGATACGCAGTATTTT TRBV7-3 many TRBJ2-3 .
CASSFPYNEQFF TGTGCCAGCAGCTTTCCCTACAATGAGCAGTTCTTC TRBV7-2 few TRBJ2-1 .
CASSSSAGETYNEQFF TGCGCCAGCAGTTCCTCAGCGGGGGAGACTTACAATGAGCAGTTCTTC TRBV5-1 few TRBJ2-1 TRBD2
CASSLSRPEDGYTF TGTGCCAGCAGCTTAAGCAGGCCTGAGGATGGCTACACCTTC TRBV7-2 . TRBJ1-2 .
CASIDRGEKLFF TGTGCCAGCATAGACAGGGGGGAAAAACTGTTTTTT TRBV28 . TRBJ1-4 TRBD1
CASSLGAGSGYQETQYF TGTGCCAGCAGCTTGGGAGCCGGTAGCGGGTACCAAGAGACCCAGTACTTC TRBV5-5 . TRBJ2-5 TRBD2